This T cell receptor beta chain comes out of a study of control samples from healthy donors and cancer patients. Profiled with immunoSEQ multiplex PCR; TCRdb holds only in-frame clones, not every one. The sample contains around 110,000 clones, around 90% of which appear only once. V was cut by 6 bases and J by 3 bases, with 9 bases left in between. CDR3 length: 12 amino acids. CDR1 is MDHEN and CDR2 is SYDVKM in the germline V gene. The chain carries TRBV28 and TRBJ2-7; D possibly uses TRBD1 or TRBD2 (5 bases each). This receptor was taken from a woman between 65 and 79 years old in good health. Sequencing was done on a sample of blood. The CDR3 sequence is CASSRGNYEQYF. CDR3 nucleotide sequence: TGTGCCAGCAGCCGGGGCAACTACGAGCAGTACTTC.